This T cell receptor beta chain was identified during a study of T cells in Graves' hyperthyroidism and ophthalmopathy. The PBMCs were taken from approximately 9 ml of fresh peripheral blood. Using RNA transcripts as the source, TCR beta CDR3 regions were amplified. The HTBI primer set drove a first-round RT-PCR of the TCR CDR3. TCRdb ran MiXCR on the multiplex PCR reads and lists one entry per CDR3 protein. The sample shows fewer than 110,000 distinct CDR3 sequences, 47% of them seen only once. Trimming cost V 2 bases and J 2 bases; bases outside gene matches: 3. The CDR3 consists of 15 residues. The V gene's germline CDR1 is LGHNT and CDR2 FRNRAP. Findings and caveats of the study: Most clonotypes that expanded in the thyroid above 0.001 also showed up in blood.

With respect to this clonotype: The antigen remains unidentified. It may be a read error: a sequence one base away is much more abundant.

The chain carries TRBV12-5 and TRBJ2-7; 10 nucleotides agree with TRBD1. This TCR came from a man between 40 and 49 years old with Graves' hyperthyroidism. The sequenced sample consisted of blood. The CDR3, as DNA: TGTGCTAGTGGTTTGATCGGGACAGGGGCCTACGAGCAGTACTTC. It is translated as CASGLIGTGAYEQYF.